This TCR beta chain comes out of a study of T cells in narcolepsy (dated by TCRdb to 2016 to 2019). The study in broad terms: The study enrolled patients with narcolepsy type 1 or type 2 (NT1, NT2) together with healthy control donors. The study used TCR Vbeta sequencing to track clonotypes in blood and CSF while looking for autoreactive T cells in narcolepsy patients that target self-antigens of hypocretin neurons (hypocretin, TRIB2). The paper as a whole reports these results and caveats: No sequences matching autoreactive T cell clones were contained in some blood memory CD4+ repertoires from patients and controls. Plots comparing CSF and blood CD4+ T cell clonotypes from the same patient highlighted HCRT-specific and TRIB2-specific autoreactive clonotypes. Autoreactive clonotypes were reported to be detected serially in the blood of the same patients and of different patients, but not in the blood of healthy controls. Numbers of sequenced blood memory CD4+ clonotypes were comparable, averaging approximately 38,000 in patients and roughly 30,000 in controls.

Deletion took 5 bases off V and 8 bases off J, with a span of 11 bases between the germline ends. Sequences SGHRS (CDR1) and YFSETQ (CDR2) are obtained from the germline V gene. From the cysteine up to the phenylalanine, the CDR3 has a length of 12 residues. This entry keeps only the CDR3 DNA: 36 bases, framed from base 1. About this clone itself: Its target antigen remains unknown. Per-nucleotide qualities are absent, and no much larger clonotype sits a single base away.

Memory CD4+ T cells were sorted ex vivo from peripheral blood of narcolepsy patients and healthy controls for TCR Vbeta sequencing. Libraries were constructed by the immunoSEQ multiplex PCR assay. Here the immuneACCESS table is served through TCRdb, limited to in-frame sequences with V and J called. Missing clones are a known gap in these copies; in checked studies unresolved V genes cover under half, and the rest lacks a known reason. This sample gives tens of thousands of clones in total; about 80% of them show up just once. The ten biggest clones cover almost 3.5% of the sample. The specimen sequenced was CD45RA- memory CD4+ T cells from PBMCs. The cell subset or site label, read with the paper, signifies: memory T cells sorted ex vivo from peripheral blood. The sequence links TRBV5-1 to TRBJ2-1; the D gene assignment is ambiguous. The receptor was isolated from a human donor with narcolepsy. The DNA is TGCGCCAGCAGATCGGCAGGCGATGAGCAGTTCTTC. Translated, it gives CASRSAGDEQFF.